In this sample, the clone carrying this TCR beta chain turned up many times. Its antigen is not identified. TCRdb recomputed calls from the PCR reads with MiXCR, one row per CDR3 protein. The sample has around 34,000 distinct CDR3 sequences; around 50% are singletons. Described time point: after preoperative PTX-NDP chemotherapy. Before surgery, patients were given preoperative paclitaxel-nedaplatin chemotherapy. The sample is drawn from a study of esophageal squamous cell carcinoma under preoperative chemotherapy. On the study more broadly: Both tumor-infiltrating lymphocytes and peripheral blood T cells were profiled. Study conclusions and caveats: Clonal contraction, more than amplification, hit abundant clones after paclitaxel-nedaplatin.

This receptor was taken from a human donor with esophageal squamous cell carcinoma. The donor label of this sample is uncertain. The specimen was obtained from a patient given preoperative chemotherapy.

The CDR3 sequence is CASSLDRDTEAFF. In nucleotides, the CDR3 is TGTGCCAGCAGTTTAGACAGGGACACTGAAGCTTTCTTT. The rearrangement uses TRBV12-3 or TRBV12-4 and TRBJ1-1, with a tentative D call TRBD1 (6 bases). The CDR3 runs to 13 residues. V dropped 1 base and J dropped 3 bases, with 6 bases sitting between them.